What follows is one TCR beta chain and its context. The data belong to a study of blood T cell repertoires in COVID-19. V was clipped by 5 bases and J by 6 bases, with 19 bases between them. CDR1 SQVTM and CDR2 ANQGSEA come from the germline V gene. This CDR3 is 14 amino acids long. The assay was immunoSEQ multiplex PCR, and TCRdb's table has in-frame clones only and misses some. The sample lists roughly 40,000 clones, more than 70% occurring once. V is TRBV29-1 and J is TRBJ1-1; no reliable D call. The receptor was isolated from a human donor in a cohort sampled during active COVID-19. What was sequenced was peripheral blood. The CDR3 region has the DNA TGCAGCGTTACCATCCACGGGGTCGGTGCTGAAGCTTTCTTT. It yields the protein CSVTIHGVGAEAFF.